The sample holds many counts of the clone carrying this T cell receptor (beta chain). Its antigen is undetermined. This specimen belongs to a study of response to subunit inactivated influenza vaccine. Germline assignment: CDR1 SGHTA and CDR2 FQGNSA. Deletions cut 4 bases from V and 2 bases from J, with 18 bases between. The CDR3 has 16 amino acids. TCRdb re-analysed the RT-PCR reads in MiXCR, keeping a single row per CDR3 protein. The sample has 600,000 to 850,000 distinct CDR3 sequences; less than 15% are singletons. Study results and caveats: Authors suggested few new T cells are recruited by each seasonal influenza vaccination.

This chain joins TRBV7-2 and TRBJ2-7; D possibly corresponds to TRBD2 (5 bases). This receptor was obtained from a man aged 50 to 59 who received an inactivated influenza vaccine. The sequencing here drew on PBMCs from blood, taken 14 to 15 days before vaccination. The CDR3 here is CASSSPSGSTPYEQYF. CDR3 nucleotide sequence: TGTGCCAGCAGCTCCCCTAGTGGGAGTACACCCTACGAGCAGTACTTC.